The 21 T cell receptor beta chains below come from one sample, sequenced in a study of T cells expressing NK-cell markers (dated by TCRdb to the early 2020s). Library preparation was by 5' RACE. The listed sequencing device is Illumina HiSeq 2000. TCRdb reprocessed the reads and provides one entry for every CDR3 protein sequence; no DNA is given. Per the sample table, the count is about 440,000 distinct CDR3 sequences. The top ten clonotypes cover 7.3% of the sample. Sequencing used blood T cells: a sorted CD56 or NKG2C T cell subset, CD4+ or CD8+ T cells, or bulk PBMC T cells (not recorded which). These TCRs come from a woman between 18 and 70 years old in good health.

The gene calls are TRBV20-1 and TRBJ2-7; with no DNA, the TCRdb D assignment of TRBD1 cannot be verified. This CDR3 spans 15 amino acids. CDR1 and CDR2 from the germline V gene are DFQATT and SNEGSKA (reference sequence). The CDR3 region is CSARAGTGAIYEQYF.

The rearrangement joins TRBV20-1 to TRBJ2-3; as DNA is missing, the TRBD2 call by TCRdb cannot be tested. Germline values: CDR1 DFQATT, CDR2 SNEGSKA (reference sequence). This CDR3 comprises 18 residues. The CDR3 here is CSARDRTSGRRDADTQYF.

The V and J genes are TRBV20-1 and TRBJ2-1; there is no DNA to check the TCRdb D call of TRBD2. The V gene's germline CDR1 is DFQATT and CDR2 SNEGSKA (reference sequence). CDR3 length: 15 amino acids. CDR3 sequence reads: CSARGGGSLVDEQFF.

The CDR3 region is CAIRPVGRNTEAFF. The V and J genes are TRBV10-3 and TRBJ1-1; TCRdb reports TRBD1, a call that lacks DNA to check it against. Germline CDR1 is ENHRY and CDR2 is SYGVKD. The CDR3 covers 14 residues.

The rearrangement links TRBV6-5 to TRBJ1-1; TCRdb indicates TRBD1, and absent DNA this call remains unverified. This CDR3 has 12 amino acids. Per the germline V gene, CDR1 is MNHEY and CDR2 is SVGAGI. The CDR3 is CASGSYRDEAFF.

The J gene is TRBJ1-3, the V gene TRBV4-3. The CDR3 covers 16 residues. Looked up from germline, CDR1 is LGHNA and CDR2 is YSLEER. The CDR3 region is CASSQDSAGAGNTIYF.

The chain has TRBV29-1 and TRBJ2-7; without DNA, the TCRdb call of TRBD1 cannot be checked. The CDR3 totals 15 residues. Germline V gene sequence: CDR1 SQVTM, CDR2 ANQGSEA. CDR3 loop: CSVEIAGTAAYEQYF.

The V and J genes are TRBV5-1 and TRBJ2-1. The CDR3 spans 14 residues. The germline CDR1 and CDR2 sequences are SGHRS and YFSETQ. The CDR3 loop reads CASSLAELGLEQFF.

The chain employs TRBV12-3 or TRBV12-4 and TRBJ2-2; TCRdb calls TRBD2, which cannot be checked without DNA. This CDR3 has 16 residues. CDR3 protein: CASSLLAGLNTGELFF.

V usage is TRBV7-2 and J usage is TRBJ1-1; TCRdb's D gene call, TRBD1, goes unchecked for lack of DNA. Per the germline V gene, CDR1 is SGHTA and CDR2 is FQGNSA. The CDR3 runs to 14 residues. The CDR3 spells CASSLAVQGVKAFF.

The chain joins TRBV20-1 to TRBJ2-3; TCRdb's assignment of TRBD2 cannot be checked, as there is no DNA. This CDR3 is 14 amino acids long. Germline V gives CDR1 DFQATT, CDR2 SNEGSKA (reference sequence). This CDR3 is CSASTSGRSDTQYF.

The CDR3 region is CSAHLRLAGSYNEQFF. The chain links TRBV20-1 to TRBJ2-1; TCRdb gives TRBD2 as the D gene, but with no DNA this cannot be confirmed. CDR3 length: 16 residues. Germline CDR1 is DFQATT and CDR2 is SNEGSKA (reference sequence).

This chain joins TRBV6-2 or TRBV6-3 and TRBJ2-1. There are 17 residues in the CDR3. CDR1 and CDR2 from the germline V gene are MNHEY and SVGEGT. CDR3 region: CASSYRTVMIGYNEQFF.

The rearrangement links TRBV3-1 to TRBJ2-2; TCRdb selects TRBD1, and the lack of DNA leaves this call unchecked. The CDR3 loop spans 14 amino acids. Germline V CDR1 and CDR2: LGHDT, YNNKEL (reference sequence). The CDR3 sequence is CASSIGRGTGELFF. Complete variable domain (other parts from reference TRBV3-1 and TRBJ2-2): DTAVSQTPKYLVTQMGNDKSIKCEQNLGHDTMYWYKQDSKKFLKIMFSYNNKELIINETVPNRFSPKSPDKAHLNLHINSLELGDSAVYFCASSIGRGTGELFFGEGSRLTVL.

V is TRBV12-3 or TRBV12-4 and J is TRBJ1-3. CDR3 length: 13 amino acids. CDR3: CASSLLVGNTIYF.

The chain recombines TRBV7-9 with TRBJ2-2. Germline V gene sequence: CDR1 SEHNR, CDR2 FQNEAQ (reference sequence). The CDR3 sequence is 16 residues long. CDR3 sequence: CASSSPGARNTGELFF.

The V call is TRBV14, the J call TRBJ2-5. CDR1 is SGHDN and CDR2 is FVKESK in the germline V gene. The CDR3 covers 13 residues. The CDR3 loop is CASSQEAQETQYF.

V and J are TRBV30 and TRBJ2-3. Germline V gene lookup returns CDR1 GTSNPN and CDR2 SVGIG (reference sequence). The CDR3 is 12 residues long. CDR3 in amino acids: CAWSSGADTQYF.

The chain carries TRBV6-5 and TRBJ2-4; as DNA is missing, the TRBD2 call by TCRdb cannot be tested. The CDR3 spans 17 residues. CDR1 is MNHEY, CDR2 SVGAGI, per germline. The CDR3 loop is CASSSSSGGRRLNIQYF.

The chain joins TRBV20-1 to TRBJ1-4; the TCRdb call, TRBD1, lacks DNA for checking. This CDR3 contains 15 residues. Looked up from germline, CDR1 is DFQATT and CDR2 is SNEGSKA (reference sequence). The CDR3 protein is CSARVTAGAGEKLFF.

V is TRBV5-1 and J is TRBJ2-5; without DNA, the TCRdb call of TRBD2 cannot be checked. The CDR3 consists of 14 residues. The V gene's germline CDR1 is SGHRS and CDR2 YFSETQ. The CDR3 protein is CASSGSGGPETQYF.